The rows below give T cell receptor beta chains drawn from one sample of a study of T-cell reconstitution after alpha-beta-depleted transplantation in children. One entry per CDR3 protein results from TCRdb running MiXCR on the PCR reads. The sample records 490,000 or so distinct CDR3 sequences, under 15% being singletons. The sequenced sample was PBMCs from the stem cell graft donor, obtained from the stem cell graft. The source is a human donor who donated a stem cell graft to a child with combined immunodeficiency. CDR3s leave out the opening cysteine and the closing phenylalanine or tryptophan. A D gene is named only where the DNA matches it firmly.

D gene: -; J gene: TRBJ2-7; V gene: TRBV7-9; CDR3 protein: ASSLGERALGDEQY
D gene: TRBD1; J gene: TRBJ1-1; V gene: TRBV7-8; CDR3 protein: ASSLALIRGGTEAF
D gene: TRBD2; J gene: TRBJ2-7; V gene: TRBV12-3/TRBV12-4; CDR3 protein: ASSLKASGGGYEQY
D gene: -; J gene: TRBJ2-7; V gene: TRBV5-4; CDR3 protein: ASSFLATPGEQY
D gene: -; J gene: TRBJ1-2; V gene: TRBV9; CDR3 protein: ASSPGHVYGYT
D gene: TRBD2; J gene: TRBJ2-2; V gene: TRBV12-3/TRBV12-4; CDR3 protein: ASSRSIAGGPNTGELF
D gene: -; J gene: TRBJ2-3; V gene: TRBV7-8; CDR3 protein: ATGIGSGTDTQY
D gene: -; J gene: TRBJ1-5; V gene: TRBV19; CDR3 protein: ASTADTLNNQPQH
D gene: -; J gene: TRBJ1-1; V gene: TRBV6-5; CDR3 protein: ASSYSGRGNTEAF
D gene: -; J gene: TRBJ2-7; V gene: TRBV21-1; CDR3 protein: ASSKRNREDEQY
D gene: -; J gene: TRBJ2-3; V gene: TRBV5-1; CDR3 protein: ASSLGDLSDTQY
D gene: -; J gene: TRBJ2-1; V gene: TRBV9; CDR3 protein: ASSARVSSYNEQF
D gene: TRBD2; J gene: TRBJ2-3; V gene: TRBV10-3; CDR3 protein: AIRLAGESTDTQY
D gene: -; J gene: TRBJ2-4; V gene: TRBV27; CDR3 protein: ASSRAGLAKNIQY
D gene: -; J gene: TRBJ2-3; V gene: TRBV24-1; CDR3 protein: ATSDFAQQEGNTQY
D gene: TRBD1; J gene: TRBJ1-4; V gene: TRBV27; CDR3 protein: ASSSTTGVTNEKLF
D gene: TRBD2; J gene: TRBJ2-1; V gene: TRBV13; CDR3 protein: ASSPRGLAGANEQF
D gene: -; J gene: TRBJ2-2; V gene: TRBV28; CDR3 protein: ASNRDQNTGELF
D gene: -; J gene: TRBJ1-1; V gene: TRBV4-3; CDR3 protein: ASSQGFGGWNTEAF
D gene: TRBD1; J gene: TRBJ1-2; V gene: TRBV4-3; CDR3 protein: ASSPTGGRDYGYT
D gene: -; J gene: TRBJ2-1; V gene: TRBV15; CDR3 protein: ATSRDRGENEQF
D gene: -; J gene: TRBJ2-2; V gene: TRBV6-5; CDR3 protein: ASSYSWARNTGELF
D gene: -; J gene: TRBJ2-7; V gene: TRBV11-3; CDR3 protein: ASSLELQEQY
D gene: -; J gene: TRBJ1-1; V gene: TRBV29-1; CDR3 protein: SVEGVNTEAF
D gene: -; J gene: TRBJ2-5; V gene: TRBV7-9; CDR3 protein: ASSLGRTERETQY
D gene: -; J gene: TRBJ1-6; V gene: TRBV6-5; CDR3 protein: ASSWVITRSPLH
D gene: -; J gene: TRBJ2-2; V gene: TRBV10-3; CDR3 protein: AISEPTTALF
D gene: TRBD1; J gene: TRBJ2-1; V gene: TRBV24-1; CDR3 protein: ATSDFGTATV
D gene: -; J gene: TRBJ1-2; V gene: TRBV28; CDR3 protein: ASSLFPGTHGYT
D gene: -; J gene: TRBJ2-1; V gene: TRBV11-3; CDR3 protein: ASSLQDNEQF
D gene: -; J gene: TRBJ1-4; V gene: TRBV12-3/TRBV12-4; CDR3 protein: ASSSGVSIPFNEKLF
D gene: -; J gene: TRBJ1-2; V gene: TRBV20-1; CDR3 protein: SAAPGAYGYT
D gene: TRBD1; J gene: TRBJ2-5; V gene: TRBV29-1; CDR3 protein: SVRTTPGQGRETQY
D gene: -; J gene: TRBJ2-3; V gene: TRBV29-1; CDR3 protein: SVESGSTDTQY
D gene: -; J gene: TRBJ1-1; V gene: TRBV7-9; CDR3 protein: ASSWGGRQANTEAF
D gene: TRBD1; J gene: TRBJ1-5; V gene: TRBV5-5; CDR3 protein: ASSFNFGQGSDQPQH
D gene: -; J gene: TRBJ2-7; V gene: TRBV4-2; CDR3 protein: ASSQDWSYEQY
D gene: -; J gene: TRBJ2-2; V gene: TRBV12-3/TRBV12-4; CDR3 protein: ASTWSAGELF